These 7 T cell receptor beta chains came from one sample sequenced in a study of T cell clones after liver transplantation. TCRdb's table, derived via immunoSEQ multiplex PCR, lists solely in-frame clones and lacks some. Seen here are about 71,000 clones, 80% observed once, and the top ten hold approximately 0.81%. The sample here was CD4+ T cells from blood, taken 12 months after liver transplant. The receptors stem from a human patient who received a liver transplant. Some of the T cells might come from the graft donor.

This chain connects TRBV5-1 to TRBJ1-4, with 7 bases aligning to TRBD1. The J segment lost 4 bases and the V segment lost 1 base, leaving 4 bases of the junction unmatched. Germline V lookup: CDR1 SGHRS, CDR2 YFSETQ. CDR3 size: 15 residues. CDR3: CASSLSGQSNEKLFF. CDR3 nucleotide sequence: TGCGCCAGCAGCTTGTCGGGACAGAGTAATGAAAAACTGTTTTTT. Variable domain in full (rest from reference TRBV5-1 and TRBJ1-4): KAGVTQTPRYLIKTRGQQVTLSCSPISGHRSVSWYQQTPGQGLQFLFEYFSETQRNKGNFPGRFSGRQFSNSRSEMNVSTLELGDSALYLCASSLSGQSNEKLFFGSGTQLSVL.

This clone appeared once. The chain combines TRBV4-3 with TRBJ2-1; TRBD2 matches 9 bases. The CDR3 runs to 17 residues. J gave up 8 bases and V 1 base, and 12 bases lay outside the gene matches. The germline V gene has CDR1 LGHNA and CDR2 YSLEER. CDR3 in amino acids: CASSQVISGRGSHEQFF. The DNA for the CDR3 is TGCGCCAGCAGCCAAGTTATTAGCGGGAGAGGGTCCCATGAGCAGTTCTTC.

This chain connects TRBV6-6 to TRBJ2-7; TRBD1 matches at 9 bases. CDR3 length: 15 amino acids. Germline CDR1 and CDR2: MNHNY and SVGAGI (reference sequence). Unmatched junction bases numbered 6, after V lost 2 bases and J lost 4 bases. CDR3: CASSYPGQGSYEQYF. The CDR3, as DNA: TGTGCCAGCAGTTACCCCGGACAGGGGTCTTACGAGCAGTACTTC.

CDR3 loop: CSVSGRGWNQPQHF. CDR3 in DNA: TGCAGCGTATCCGGGAGGGGTTGGAATCAGCCCCAGCATTTT. This chain joins TRBV29-1 and TRBJ1-5; a weak D match, TRBD1 (5 bases). The V end was cut by 6 bases, the J end by 4 bases, with 16 bases between. The CDR3 is 14 residues long. Germline V CDR1 and CDR2: SQVTM, ANQGSEA.

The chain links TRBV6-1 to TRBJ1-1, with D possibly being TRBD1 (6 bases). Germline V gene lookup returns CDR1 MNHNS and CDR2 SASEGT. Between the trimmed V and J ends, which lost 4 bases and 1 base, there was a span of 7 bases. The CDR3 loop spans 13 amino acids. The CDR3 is CASSAGENTEAFF. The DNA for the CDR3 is TGTGCCAGCAGTGCAGGGGAGAACACTGAAGCTTTCTTT.

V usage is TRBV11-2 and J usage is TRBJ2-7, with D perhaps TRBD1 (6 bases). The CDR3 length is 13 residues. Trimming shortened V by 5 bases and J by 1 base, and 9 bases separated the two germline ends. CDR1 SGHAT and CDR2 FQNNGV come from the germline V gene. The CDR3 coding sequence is TGTGCCAGCAGCCGGGACACTTCCTACGAGCAGTACTTC. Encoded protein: CASSRDTSYEQYF.

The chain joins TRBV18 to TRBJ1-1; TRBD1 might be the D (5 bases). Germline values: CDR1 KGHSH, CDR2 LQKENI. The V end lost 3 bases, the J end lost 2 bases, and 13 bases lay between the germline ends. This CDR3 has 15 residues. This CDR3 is CASSPLPGPNTEAFF. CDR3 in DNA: TGTGCCAGCTCACCGCTTCCGGGACCTAACACTGAAGCTTTCTTT.